A single T cell receptor beta chain is shown here with its context. The CDR3 is made up of 15 amino acids. Trimming took 3 bases from V and 1 from J, leaving 12 bases between them. CDR1 and CDR2 (germline): SGDLS, YYNGEE. Sequencing used immunoSEQ multiplex PCR; TCRdb keeps in-frame clones, though not all of them. The sample shows over 250,000 clones, about 82% of them seen only once. The sample belongs to a study of blood T cell repertoires in COVID-19. Turning to the study itself: Some COVID-19 samples were acute and others convalescent; all came from the United States, Italy and Spain. PBMCs, B-cell-depleted T cells, or T cells provided the cDNA or gDNA that made up the material.

V gene TRBV9 combines with J gene TRBJ2-3, with a tentative D call TRBD2 (6 bases). Sequenced: peripheral blood. The receptor was derived from a man aged 45-65 years with active or convalescent COVID-19. The CDR3 loop is CASSGGGIRTDTQYF. Here the CDR3 DNA reads TGTGCCAGCAGCGGTGGGGGGATTCGCACAGATACGCAGTATTTT.